The clone carrying this T cell receptor beta chain was observed many times. Its antigen is still unknown. The source of the sample is a study of CD8+CD57+ T cells in acquired aplastic anemia. Study-level results: The number of CD8+ CDR3 sequences shared by patients and controls was twenty-nine.

Selection for sequencing was limited to patients who had shown CD8+CD57+ cell expansion by flow cytometry. With V trimmed by 1 base and J by 4 bases, 8 bases remained unmatched. CDR3 length: 16 residues. Germline V gives CDR1 SGHTA, CDR2 FQGNSA. CDR3 and TCR beta VDJ profiling relied on genomic DNA as the template. MiXCR, run by TCRdb on the reads, gives a single entry per CDR3 protein. The data contain about 200,000 distinct CDR3 sequences, about half of them singletons. This clonotype originated in a human donor with aplastic anemia. The chain employs TRBV7-2 and TRBJ2-5; 8 bases agree with TRBD1. Specimen: sorted CD4+, CD8+, or CD8+CD57+ T cells (not recorded which) from PBMCs. For the CDR3, the DNA is TGTGCCAGCAGCTTAGATATTGACAGGGGATTAGAGACCCAGTACTTC. It translates to CASSLDIDRGLETQYF.